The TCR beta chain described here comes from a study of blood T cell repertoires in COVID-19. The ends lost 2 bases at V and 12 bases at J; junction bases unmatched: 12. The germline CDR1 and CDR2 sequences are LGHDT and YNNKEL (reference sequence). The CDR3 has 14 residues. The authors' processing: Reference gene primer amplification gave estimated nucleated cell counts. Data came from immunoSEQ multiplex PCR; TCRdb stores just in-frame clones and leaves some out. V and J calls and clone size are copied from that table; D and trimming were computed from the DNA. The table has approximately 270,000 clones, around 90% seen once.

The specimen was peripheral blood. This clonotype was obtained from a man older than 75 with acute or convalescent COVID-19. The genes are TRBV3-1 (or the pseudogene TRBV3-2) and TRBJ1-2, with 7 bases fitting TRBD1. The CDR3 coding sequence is TGTGCCAGCAGCCAAACAGGGGCCGGGTCGAAAAACACCTTC. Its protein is CASSQTGAGSKNTF.